This T cell receptor beta chain was sequenced in a study of blood T cell repertoires in COVID-19. The wider study: Italy, Spain and the United States were the sources of the convalescent and acute COVID-19 samples.

This clone was seen only once. Seattle's cohort entered during active infection and was followed longitudinally. Produced via immunoSEQ multiplex PCR; TCRdb's table is partial and in-frame only. The sample holds over 60,000 clones; around 83% are singletons and the top ten take about 9.4%. The germline V gene has CDR1 SGHTA and CDR2 FQGTGA. Trimming shortened V by 5 bases and J by 4 bases, and 27 bases separated the two germline ends. This CDR3 has 19 residues. The chain is built from TRBV7-3 and TRBJ2-1; tentatively, D is TRBD2 (6 bases). The sequencing sample was made of peripheral blood. This sequence was found in a man aged 50 to 59 with COVID-19, enrolled during active disease. The CDR3 DNA is TGTGCCAGCAGCCCCGCCCAAGCGGGTCCCTCTCTACCATACAATGAGCAGTTCTTC. It translates to CASSPAQAGPSLPYNEQFF.